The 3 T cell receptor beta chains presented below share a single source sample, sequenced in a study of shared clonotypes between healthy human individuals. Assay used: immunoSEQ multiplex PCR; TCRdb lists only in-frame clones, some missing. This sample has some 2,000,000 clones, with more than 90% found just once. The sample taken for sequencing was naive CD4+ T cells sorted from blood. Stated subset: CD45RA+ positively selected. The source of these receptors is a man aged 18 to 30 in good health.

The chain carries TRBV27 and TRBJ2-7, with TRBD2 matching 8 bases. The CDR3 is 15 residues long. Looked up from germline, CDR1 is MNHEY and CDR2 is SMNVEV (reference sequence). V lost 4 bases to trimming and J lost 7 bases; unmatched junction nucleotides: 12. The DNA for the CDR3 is TGTGCCAGCAGTTCCACGGGACTAGATGGTGGAGAGCAGTACTTC. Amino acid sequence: CASSSTGLDGGEQYF.

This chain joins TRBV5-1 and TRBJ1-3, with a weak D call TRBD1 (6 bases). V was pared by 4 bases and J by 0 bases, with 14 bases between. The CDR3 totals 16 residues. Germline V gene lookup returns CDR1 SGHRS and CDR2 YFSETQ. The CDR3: CASSPEGGFSGNTIYF. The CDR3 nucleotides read TGCGCCAGCAGCCCCGAGGGGGGATTCTCTGGAAACACCATATATTTT. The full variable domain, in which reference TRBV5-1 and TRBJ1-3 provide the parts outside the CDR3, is KAGVTQTPRYLIKTRGQQVTLSCSPISGHRSVSWYQQTPGQGLQFLFEYFSETQRNKGNFPGRFSGRQFSNSRSEMNVSTLELGDSALYLCASSPEGGFSGNTIYFGEGSWLTVV.

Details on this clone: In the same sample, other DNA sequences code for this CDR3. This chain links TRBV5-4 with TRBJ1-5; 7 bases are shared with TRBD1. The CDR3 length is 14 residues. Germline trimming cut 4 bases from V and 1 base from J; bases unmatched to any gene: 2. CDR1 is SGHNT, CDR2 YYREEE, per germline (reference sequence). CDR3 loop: CASSRTGSNQPQHF. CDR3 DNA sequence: TGTGCCAGCAGCCGGACAGGCAGCAATCAGCCCCAGCATTTT.